Sequencing of this TCR beta chain was carried out in a study of blood T cells in healthy people across ages. Study-wide points: Researchers deemed the diversity estimates from one million T cells underestimates. Not knowing donor CMV status may have confounded expanded clonotype changes.

The second PCR ran about 6 to 11 cycles with a sample-barcoded 5' primer and J-beta primers. TCRdb fed the 5' RACE reads into MiXCR, producing one record per CDR3 protein. The sample shows some 900,000 distinct CDR3 sequences, 48% of them seen only once. This CDR3 spans 12 amino acids. Germline CDR1 is KGHSY and CDR2 is FQNENV. The V gene lost 2 bases and the J gene lost 4 bases, with 5 bases spanning the gap. Isolation per sample recovered at least 6 million PBMCs. At least ten counts were recorded for this clonotype. The antigen is undetermined. The sequenced material came from blood. The clonotype comes from a man in his thirties or forties in good health. The chain is built from TRBV16 and TRBJ1-2; D is uncertain. CDR3: CASSQAAYGYTF. The CDR3 coding sequence is TGTGCCAGCAGCCAAGCCGCCTATGGCTACACCTTC.